The 21 T cell receptor beta chains below come from one sample, sequenced in a study of T cells after yellow fever vaccination. MiXCR, applied by TCRdb to the 5' RACE reads, yields one record per CDR3 protein. The table lists a few hundred thousand distinct CDR3 sequences, around a sixth of them singletons. The input for sequencing was PBMCs, taken around 5 days after the first yellow fever vaccination. Every receptor here comes from a man between 18 and 35 years old who received the YFV17D yellow fever vaccine.

CDR3 region: CSGAGTGNTGELFF. The CDR3 nucleotides are TGCAGCGGCGCCGGGACAGGGAACACCGGGGAGCTGTTTTTT. V gene TRBV29-1 combines with J gene TRBJ2-2, with TRBD1 matching over 8 bases. CDR1 is SQVTM and CDR2 is ANQGSEA in the germline V gene. Trimming removed 7 bases from V and 1 base from J; junction bases left unmatched: 5. This CDR3 comprises 14 residues.

The chain combines TRBV20-1 with TRBJ1-2; D is ambiguous. CDR1 is DFQATT and CDR2 is SNEGSKA in the germline V gene (reference sequence). The V and J ends lost 3 bases and 1 base respectively, with 15 bases between them. The CDR3 covers 15 residues. CDR3 region: CSARPPGSGNYGYTF. The CDR3 DNA reads as TGCAGTGCTAGGCCTCCGGGCAGTGGTAACTATGGCTACACCTTC.

The CDR3 here is CASSPRKFSGYEQYF. In nucleotides, the CDR3 is TGTGCCAGCAGTCCCCGGAAATTCAGTGGGTACGAGCAGTACTTC. This chain links TRBV27 with TRBJ2-7, with D unclear. Per germline, CDR1 MNHEY and CDR2 SMNVEV (reference sequence). The CDR3 is 15 amino acids. V was clipped by 5 bases and J by 4 bases, with 18 bases between them.

This clonotype appeared a few times. The rearrangement uses TRBV7-8 and TRBJ1-3; TRBD1 is a possible D gene (5 bases). The CDR3 totals 13 residues. CDR1 and CDR2 (germline): SGHVS, FQNEAQ. The V end lost 5 bases, the J end lost 8 bases, and 13 bases lay between the germline ends. As DNA, the CDR3 is TGTGCCAGCAGCCGGTCCGGGGGGGACACCATATATTTT. It encodes CASSRSGGDTIYF. Filled out from reference TRBV7-8 and TRBJ1-3, the complete variable domain reads GAGVSQSPRYKVAKRGQDVALRCDPISGHVSLFWYQQALGQGPEFLTYFQNEAQLDKSGLPSDRFFAERPEGSVSTLKIQRTQQEDSAVYLCASSRSGGDTIYFGEGSWLTVV.

This clonotype appeared a single time. The gene calls are TRBV9 and TRBJ2-2; 7 bases are shared with TRBD2. Losses at the gene ends were 2 bases for V and 5 bases for J; bases not matched to a gene: 12. The CDR3 is 17 residues long. Per the germline V gene, CDR1 is SGDLS and CDR2 is YYNGEE. This CDR3 reads CASSVREGIMWTGELFF. The CDR3 bases are TGTGCCAGCAGCGTCAGGGAGGGGATCATGTGGACCGGGGAGCTGTTTTTT. The entire variable domain, with the rest obtained from reference TRBV9 and TRBJ2-2, is as follows: DSGVTQTPKHLITATGQRVTLRCSPRSGDLSVYWYQQSLDQGLQFLIQYYNGEERAKGNILERFSAQQFPDLHSELNLSSLELGDSALYFCASSVREGIMWTGELFFGEGSRLTVL.

The V and J genes are TRBV6-1 and TRBJ2-1, with TRBD1 matching over 7 bases. Trimming at V came to 6 bases and at J to 9 bases, leaving 17 bases not matched to a gene. The CDR3 has 16 amino acids. CDR1 is MNHNS, CDR2 SASEGT, per germline. The CDR3 protein is CASSPRTGLRLSEQFF. Written as DNA, the CDR3 is TGTGCCAGCAGCCCCCGGACAGGCCTCCGACTGAGTGAGCAGTTCTTC.

This chain connects TRBV27 to TRBJ1-5; D unresolved. CDR3 length: 13 amino acids. V was trimmed by 1 base and J by 2 bases, leaving 3 bases between them. Germline V gene data show CDR1 as MNHEY and CDR2 as SMNVEV (reference sequence). CDR3: CASSLFGNQPQHF. The CDR3 DNA reads as TGTGCCAGCAGTTTATTCGGCAATCAGCCCCAGCATTTT.

In this sample, this clonotype turned up many times. The V call is TRBV23-1, the J call TRBJ1-6, with D unresolved. TRBV23-1 counts as an open reading frame of uncertain function. V was pared by 2 bases and J by 2 bases, with 10 bases between. The CDR3 covers 16 residues. The CDR3 spells CASSQPRCPYNSPLHF. The CDR3 DNA is TGCGCCAGCAGTCAACCCCGATGTCCCTATAATTCACCCCTCCACTTT.

This clonotype was picked up many times. This chain joins TRBV4-2 and TRBJ2-7, with a weak D call TRBD1 (6 bases). V was clipped by 3 bases and J by 3 bases, with 12 bases between them. The germline V gene encodes CDR1 LGHNA and CDR2 YNFKEQ. This CDR3 is built from 14 residues. This chain's CDR3 is CASSQYGGIYEQYF. CDR3 bases: TGTGCCAGCAGCCAGTATGGGGGCATCTACGAGCAGTACTTC.

This clonotype was detected a few times. Written as DNA, the CDR3 is TGCGCCAGCAGCCAAAGTAGCAACGAGCAGTACTTC. It specifies CASSQSSNEQYF. The chain employs TRBV4-1 and TRBJ2-7; no definite D call. The CDR3 has 12 amino acids. Germline CDR1 and CDR2: MGHRA and YSYEKL. Trimming pared 2 bases from V and 5 bases from J, leaving 7 bases between.

The chain couples TRBV20-1 to TRBJ2-3; TRBD2 matches at 8 bases. The V segment lost 6 bases and the J segment 6 bases; nucleotides outside the gene matches: 11. The CDR3 runs 14 residues. Germline-derived CDR1 and CDR2 are DFQATT and SNEGSKA (reference sequence). The CDR3 loop reads CSATGGGGLDTQYF. The CDR3, as DNA: TGCAGTGCCACAGGTGGCGGGGGGTTGGATACGCAGTATTTT.

The V gene is TRBV7-2, the J gene TRBJ1-5, with unresolved D. This CDR3 has 13 amino acids. Germline values: CDR1 SGHTA, CDR2 FQGNSA. V was cut by 3 bases and J by 4 bases, with 7 bases left in between. Written as DNA, the CDR3 is TGTGCCAGCAGCTTTAGGGAGAATCAGCCCCAGCATTTT. It yields the protein CASSFRENQPQHF.

This sequence joins TRBV11-1 and TRBJ2-3, with 11 bases matching TRBD2. J lost 2 bases, V lost 1 base, and 11 bases had no gene match. The CDR3 runs 19 residues. Germline CDR1 reads SGHAT; CDR2 reads FQDESV (reference sequence). The CDR3 is CASSLEDYRSGGATDTQYF. The CDR3 DNA sequence: TGTGCCAGCAGCTTAGAAGATTACCGTAGCGGGGGGGCCACAGATACGCAGTATTTT.

This rearrangement joins TRBV20-1 to TRBJ2-1; 8 nucleotides align to TRBD1. Germline trimming cut 8 bases from V and 7 bases from J; bases unmatched to any gene: 7. The germline CDR1 and CDR2 sequences are DFQATT and SNEGSKA (reference sequence). CDR3 length: 12 amino acids. CDR3: CSPGQGGNEQFF. Written as DNA, the CDR3 is TGCAGTCCAGGACAGGGTGGGAATGAGCAGTTCTTC.

This rearrangement joins TRBV20-1 to TRBJ1-4; D is unresolved. Trimming removed 2 bases from V and 7 bases from J, with 20 bases in between. CDR3 length equals 16 residues. Germline CDR1 reads DFQATT; CDR2 reads SNEGSKA (reference sequence). The CDR3: CSARPGRRGVSEKLFF. Written as DNA, the CDR3 is TGCAGTGCTAGACCTGGGAGGAGAGGTGTGAGTGAAAAACTGTTTTTT.

This clonotype showed up just a few times. The chain uses TRBV4-1 and TRBJ2-7; tentatively, D is TRBD2 (7 bases). The CDR3 extends over 14 amino acids. Germline lookup yields CDR1 MGHRA and CDR2 YSYEKL. V lost 0 bases and J lost 6, with 12 bases in between. The CDR3 loop is CASSQERGAGEQYV. The CDR3 DNA reads TGCGCCAGCAGCCAAGAACGGGGGGCCGGCGAGCAGTACGTC.

The chain uses TRBV5-1 and TRBJ2-5, with a possible D match to TRBD2 (5 bases). Germline-derived CDR1 and CDR2 are SGHRS and YFSETQ. The CDR3 spans 16 residues. V was cut by 1 base and J by 2 bases, with 15 bases left in between. The CDR3 reads CASSLRPRGEQETQYF. The CDR3 coding sequence is TGCGCCAGCAGCTTGCGACCTCGGGGAGAGCAAGAGACCCAGTACTTC.

V is TRBV4-1 and J is TRBJ1-1, with D perhaps TRBD1 (6 bases). The CDR3 runs 14 residues. The V and J ends lost 1 base and 6 bases respectively, with 12 bases between them. Germline V gene data show CDR1 as MGHRA and CDR2 as YSYEKL. The CDR3 nucleotides are TGCGCCAGCAGCCAAGTTGGTAGGGGGTCTGAAGCTTTCTTT. Amino acid sequence: CASSQVGRGSEAFF.

This sequence joins TRBV7-6 and TRBJ2-5; 8 bases match TRBD2. The CDR3 is 14 amino acids. In germline, CDR1 is SGHVS, CDR2 FNYEAQ. J was trimmed by 14 bases and V by 5 bases; bases with no gene match: 16. CDR3 region: CASSPRPGTSRPYF. CDR3 DNA: TGTGCCAGCAGCCCGAGGCCCGGGACTAGTCGTCCATACTTC.

The chain has TRBV9 and TRBJ2-3, with 10 nucleotides matching TRBD1. The V segment lost 6 bases and the J segment 3 bases; nucleotides outside the gene matches: 7. The V gene's germline CDR1 is SGDLS and CDR2 YYNGEE. The CDR3 length is 15 residues. The CDR3 coding sequence is TGTGCCAGCACCGCGACAGGGGGCAGGACAGATACGCAGTATTTT. This gives the protein CASTATGGRTDTQYF.

This clonotype was seen a handful of times. This chain uses TRBV4-3 with TRBJ2-3; D is tentatively TRBD1 or TRBD2 (5 bases each). The germline CDR1 and CDR2 sequences are LGHNA and YSLEER. V dropped 4 bases and J dropped 1 base, with 12 bases sitting between them. The CDR3 covers 15 residues. CDR3 sequence: CASSPERGGTDTQYF. In DNA form, the CDR3 reads TGCGCCAGCAGCCCAGAACGAGGGGGCACAGATACGCAGTATTTT.